The 5 T cell receptor beta chains listed next were all sequenced from one sample in a study of T-cell memory formation after mild COVID-19. TCRdb reprocessed the 5' RACE reads via MiXCR and lists one record per CDR3 protein. The sample carries 300,000 to 350,000 distinct CDR3 sequences, roughly 13% recorded once. The sequenced sample consisted of PBMCs or a T cell subset sorted from them (not recorded which). The receptors derive from a man aged 18 to 30 who had mild COVID-19 (a few samples of this study predate the infection). Cell type and time point are not known.

This clonotype has a count of ten or more. The chain recombines TRBV7-3 with TRBJ2-1, with a possible D match to TRBD2 (6 bases). The germline V gene encodes CDR1 SGHTA and CDR2 FQGTGA. This CDR3 spans 16 amino acids. V dropped 5 bases and J dropped 3 bases, with 17 bases sitting between them. This CDR3 reads CASSPYRTTLYNEQFF. CDR3 bases: TGTGCCAGCAGCCCTTATCGGACTACCCTCTACAATGAGCAGTTCTTC.

The genes are TRBV5-1 and TRBJ2-1; D is undetermined. Per germline, CDR1 SGHRS and CDR2 YFSETQ. The V and J ends lost 2 bases and 2 bases respectively, with 14 bases between them. This CDR3 contains 16 residues. CDR3 in amino acids: CASSFPSGATYNEQFF. The DNA of the CDR3 is TGCGCCAGCAGCTTCCCATCAGGAGCCACCTACAATGAGCAGTTCTTC.

V gene TRBV7-9 combines with J gene TRBJ2-3; D unresolved. CDR3 size: 13 residues. Germline CDR1 is SEHNR and CDR2 is FQNEAQ (reference sequence). V dropped 10 bases and J dropped 0 bases, with 11 bases sitting between them. The CDR3 DNA reads as TGTGCCATCATTCTTTGGAGCACAGATACGCAGTATTTT. This translates into CAIILWSTDTQYF.

In DNA, the CDR3 is TGTGCCACCGGGGGAGGCCAAGAGACCCAGTACTTC. Translating gives CATGGGQETQYF. The chain carries TRBV19 and TRBJ2-5, with a tentative D call TRBD2 (6 bases). Looked up from germline, CDR1 is LNHDA and CDR2 is SQIVND (reference sequence). V shed 10 bases and J shed 1 base, with 10 bases lying between them. The CDR3 covers 12 residues.

This clonotype has more than one count but fewer than ten. This rearrangement joins TRBV3-1 to TRBJ1-2, with unresolved D. CDR3 length: 13 residues. Germline CDR1 reads LGHDT; CDR2 reads YNNKEL (reference sequence). V lost 1 base and J 8 bases, leaving 11 bases between the germline ends. The CDR3 bases are TGTGCCAGCAGCCAAGCGAGCGCAGTCGGCTACACCTTC. Translating gives CASSQASAVGYTF.